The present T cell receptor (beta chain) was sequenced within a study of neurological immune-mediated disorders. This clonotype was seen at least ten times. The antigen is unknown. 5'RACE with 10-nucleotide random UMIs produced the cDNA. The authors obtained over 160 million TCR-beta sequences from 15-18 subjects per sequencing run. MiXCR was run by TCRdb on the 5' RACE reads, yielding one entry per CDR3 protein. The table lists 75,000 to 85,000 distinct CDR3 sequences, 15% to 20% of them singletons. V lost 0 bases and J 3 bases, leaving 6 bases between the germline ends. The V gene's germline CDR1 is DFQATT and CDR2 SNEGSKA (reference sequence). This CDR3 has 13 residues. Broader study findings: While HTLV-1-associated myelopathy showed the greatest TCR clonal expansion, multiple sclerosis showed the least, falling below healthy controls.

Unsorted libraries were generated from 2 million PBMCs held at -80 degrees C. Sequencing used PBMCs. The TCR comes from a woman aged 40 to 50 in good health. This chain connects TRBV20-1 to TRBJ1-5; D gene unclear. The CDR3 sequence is CSARDRPNQPQHF. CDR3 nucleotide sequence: TGCAGTGCTAGAGATCGCCCCAATCAGCCCCAGCATTTT.